This paragraph covers one T cell receptor (beta chain) sequence. Its matching antigen is unknown. This sample is part of a study of cytomegalovirus exposure and HLA in healthy donors. About the study: A data release that came early held tens of millions of unique TCRs from HLA-typed donors.

The V end lost 0 bases, the J end lost 3 bases, and 3 bases lay between the germline ends. The CDR3 is 13 amino acids. The germline gives CDR1 SGHDN, CDR2 FVKESK. Findings and caveats of the study: There were some public TCRs occurring in many donors, but most TCR sequences were rare. Immune exposure was documented only through CMV serostatus. An Asian-associated ancestry cluster reportedly showed fewer N-insertions than the approximately 700-donor mean in a later analysis.

This PCR relied on a set of 60 Vbeta primers and 13 Jbeta primers. Sequencing was performed with immunoSEQ multiplex PCR; in TCRdb, only in-frame clones are kept and a portion is missing. The sample includes a few hundred thousand clones, 80% of them seen just once. Sequenced material: PBMCs. This receptor was obtained from a girl aged 2 to 10 in good health and CMV-seronegative. The rearrangement joins TRBV14 to TRBJ1-3; D unresolved. The CDR3 spells CASSQELGNTIYF. CDR3 DNA: TGTGCCAGCAGCCAAGAACTTGGAAACACCATATATTTT.